This TCR beta chain was captured by sequencing in a study of CD8+CD57+ T cells in acquired aplastic anemia. Background on the study: DNA from sorted CD4+ and CD8+ cells averaged roughly 3.4 ug.

Germline V gene data show CDR1 as DFQATT and CDR2 as SNEGSKA (reference sequence). V lost 0 bases to trimming and J lost 3 bases, with 9 bases between them. This CDR3 is built from 15 residues. Findings and limits, study-wide: No significant patient-versus-control difference appeared in CD8+ Simpson's diversity. Overlapping CD8+ CDR3 repertoires of patients and controls contained under 35 shared sequences.

This clonotype was seen many times. Antigen unknown. The use of genomic DNA as template underpinned the TCR beta VDJ and CDR3 profiling. In TCRdb, the reads were re-called with MiXCR into one record per CDR3 protein. The data show under 150,000 distinct CDR3 sequences, 41% seen once. The source of this sequence is a human donor in good health, serving as a control. Sequenced: sorted CD4+, CD8+, or CD8+CD57+ T cells (not recorded which) from PBMCs. J is TRBJ1-6 and V is TRBV20-1; D remains unclear. CDR3 nucleotides: TGCAGTGCTAGAGAGGTTGGCAGCTATAATTCACCCCTCCACTTT. Translated, it gives CSAREVGSYNSPLHF.